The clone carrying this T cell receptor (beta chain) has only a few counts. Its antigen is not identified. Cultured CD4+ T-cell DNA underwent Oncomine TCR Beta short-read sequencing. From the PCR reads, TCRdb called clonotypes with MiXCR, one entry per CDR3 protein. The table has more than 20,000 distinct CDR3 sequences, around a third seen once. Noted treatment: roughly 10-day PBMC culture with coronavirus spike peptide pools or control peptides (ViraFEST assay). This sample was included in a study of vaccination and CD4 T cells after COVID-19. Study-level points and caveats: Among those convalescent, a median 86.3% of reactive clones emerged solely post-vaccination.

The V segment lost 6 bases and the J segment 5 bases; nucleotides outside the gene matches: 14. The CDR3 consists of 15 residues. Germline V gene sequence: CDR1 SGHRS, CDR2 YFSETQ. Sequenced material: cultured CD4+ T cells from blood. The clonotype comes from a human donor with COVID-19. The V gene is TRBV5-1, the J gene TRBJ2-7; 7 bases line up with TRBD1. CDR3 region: CASKEIVQGNHEQYF. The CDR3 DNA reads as TGCGCCAGCAAAGAGATAGTACAGGGGAACCACGAGCAGTACTTC. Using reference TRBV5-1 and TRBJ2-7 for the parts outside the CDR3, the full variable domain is KAGVTQTPRYLIKTRGQQVTLSCSPISGHRSVSWYQQTPGQGLQFLFEYFSETQRNKGNFPGRFSGRQFSNSRSEMNVSTLELGDSALYLCASKEIVQGNHEQYFGPGTRLTVT.